Listed here is a single TCR beta chain. These data come from a study of blood T cell repertoires in COVID-19. At the level of the study: Researchers got acute and convalescent COVID-19 samples from the United States, Italy and Spain.

As originally analysed: Nucleated cell counts were estimated from reference gene primer amplification. The assay was immunoSEQ multiplex PCR, and TCRdb's table has in-frame clones only and misses some. V and J calls and clone size are as listed in that table; D and trimming were resolved from the DNA. The table shows 200,000 to 250,000 clones, with 86% occurring only once. The CDR3 is 19 amino acids. Trimming took off 0 bases at V and 0 bases at J, with 18 bases between the two ends. CDR1 and CDR2 (germline): SEHNR, FQNEAQ (reference sequence). The gene calls are TRBV7-9 and TRBJ1-5; possibly TRBD1 for D (5 bases). The source material was peripheral blood. This TCR came from a man aged 55-75 years with acute or convalescent COVID-19. The CDR3 spells CASSLAAGSSSVSNQPQHF. The CDR3 DNA follows: TGTGCCAGCAGCTTAGCGGCAGGGTCCTCCTCGGTTAGCAATCAGCCCCAGCATTTT.